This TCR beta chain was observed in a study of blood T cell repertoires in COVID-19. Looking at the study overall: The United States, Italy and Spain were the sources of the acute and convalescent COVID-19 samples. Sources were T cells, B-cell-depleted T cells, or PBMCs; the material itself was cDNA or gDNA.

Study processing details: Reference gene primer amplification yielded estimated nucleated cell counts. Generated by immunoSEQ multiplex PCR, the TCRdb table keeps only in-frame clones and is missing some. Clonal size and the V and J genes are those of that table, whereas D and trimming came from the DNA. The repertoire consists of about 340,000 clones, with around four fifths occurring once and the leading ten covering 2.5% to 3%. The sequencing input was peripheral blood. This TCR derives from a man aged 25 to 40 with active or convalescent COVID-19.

CDR3 sequence (DNA): TGCGCCAGCAGACGAAGTGGGGGGGACACTGAAGCTTTCTTT. Translated: CASRRSGGDTEAFF. V gene TRBV4-3 combines with J gene TRBJ1-1; possible D gene TRBD1, 5 bases. CDR1 is LGHNA, CDR2 YSLEER, per germline. Trimming pared 6 bases from V and 3 bases from J, leaving 14 bases between. This CDR3 is 14 amino acids long.